These 21 T cell receptor beta chains originate from one sample sequenced in a study of cytotoxic CD8 clonotypes in ibrutinib-treated CLL (dated by TCRdb to about 2021). The time point label corresponds to: roughly 25 months on ibrutinib. The protocol used for the library was the immunoSEQ multiplex PCR assay. What TCRdb holds here is the immuneACCESS table cut down to in-frame rearrangements. Part of the clones is not present; checked against another copy, under half of the missing clones reflect an unresolved V gene, and the others are unexplained. The sample data list 160,000 or so clones, and more than 80% of these were observed just once. The leading ten clones occupy under 5.5% of the sample. The source material was PBMCs, sampled after 24 months of ibrutinib treatment. Receptor source: a human donor with chronic lymphocytic leukemia.

The table lists this clone with a count of one. The chain has TRBV7-3 and TRBJ2-7; D tentatively fits TRBD1 or TRBD2 (5 bases each). This CDR3 comprises 15 residues. Germline CDR1 and CDR2: SGHTA and FQGTGA. V was trimmed by 3 bases and J by 0 bases, leaving 12 bases between them. This CDR3 is CASSLGRGPSYEQYF. The CDR3 nucleotides read TGTGCCAGCAGCTTGGGTAGGGGACCCTCCTACGAGCAGTACTTC.

The V call is TRBV28, the J call TRBJ2-7; D remains ambiguous. The CDR3 is 12 residues long. The ends were cut back, 3 bases at V and 6 bases at J, with 9 bases in the middle. CDR1 and CDR2 (germline): MDHEN, SYDVKM. The CDR3 DNA follows: TGTGCCAGCAGTTTTCGTCCAGGCGAGCAGTACTTC. Protein sequence: CASSFRPGEQYF.

This clone has a handful of counts. The rearrangement uses TRBV30 and TRBJ1-5, with 11 bases identical to TRBD1. This CDR3 contains 15 residues. With V trimmed by 3 bases and J by 8 bases, 9 bases remained unmatched. The germline V gene encodes CDR1 GTSNPN and CDR2 SVGIG (reference sequence). For the CDR3, the DNA is TGTGCCTGGAGCCGGACAGGGGGCAAGGTGGAGCCCCAGCATTTT. It specifies CAWSRTGGKVEPQHF.

This clone was counted ten times or more. The rearrangement links TRBV28 to TRBJ2-7; unclear D gene. This CDR3 is 15 amino acids long. The germline V gene has CDR1 MDHEN and CDR2 SYDVKM. V lost 5 bases and J lost 0, with 14 bases in between. Here the CDR3 DNA reads TGTGCCAGCAGTCCTGCGACTCACGACTCCTACGAGCAGTACTTC. This encodes CASSPATHDSYEQYF.

The chain links TRBV28 to TRBJ1-2; D unresolved. There are 15 residues in the CDR3. With 7 bases removed from V and 0 bases from J, the gap between germline ends came to 15 bases. Germline V gene data show CDR1 as MDHEN and CDR2 as SYDVKM. CDR3 region: CASTPQGLANYGYTF. The CDR3 nucleotides are TGTGCCAGCACCCCACAAGGGCTAGCTAACTATGGCTACACCTTC.

The V call is TRBV6-1, the J call TRBJ1-5; D remains unclear. Germline lookup yields CDR1 MNHNS and CDR2 SASEGT. Trimming pared 10 bases from V and 2 bases from J, leaving 9 bases between. This CDR3 contains 12 residues. The CDR3 bases are TGTGCCACAGGAACTGGCAATCAGCCCCAGCATTTT. This sequence encodes CATGTGNQPQHF.

The chain is built from TRBV28 and TRBJ1-2, with TRBD1 as a possible D gene (6 bases). Germline assignment: CDR1 MDHEN and CDR2 SYDVKM. V was pared by 6 bases and J by 7 bases, with 24 bases between. The CDR3 has 16 residues. The CDR3 reads CASSSTSAIRGSGYTF. Here the CDR3 DNA reads TGTGCCAGCAGCTCCACTTCAGCAATCAGGGGAAGTGGCTACACCTTC.

Only one count was recorded for this clone. The chain carries TRBV7-3 and TRBJ2-7; possibly TRBD2 for D (5 bases). In germline, CDR1 is SGHTA, CDR2 FQGTGA. This CDR3 is built from 13 residues. Trimming left V 5 bases short and J 6 bases short, with 14 bases between. The CDR3 loop is CASSPDYLSEQYF. The CDR3 DNA follows: TGTGCCAGCAGCCCCGACTACCTCTCCGAGCAGTACTTC. Looking up the rest from reference TRBV7-3 and TRBJ2-7 gives the full variable domain: GAGVSQTPSNKVTEKGKYVELRCDPISGHTALYWYRQSLGQGPEFLIYFQGTGAADDSGLPNDRFFAVRPEGSVSTLKIQRTERGDSAVYLCASSPDYLSEQYFGPGTRLTVT.

In its sample, this clone was seen once. The chain is built from TRBV4-3 and TRBJ2-7; D gene uncertain. Germline V gene data show CDR1 as LGHNA and CDR2 as YSLEER. The CDR3 runs 16 residues. V lost 0 bases, J lost 0 bases, and 12 bases lay in between. The DNA for the CDR3 is TGCGCCAGCAGCCAAGATCCGGCCAGGAGCTCCTACGAGCAGTACTTC. It codes for CASSQDPARSSYEQYF.

The gene calls are TRBV28 and TRBJ1-1, with no clear D. The CDR3 contains 12 residues. The V gene lost 4 bases and the J gene lost 2 bases, with 5 bases spanning the gap. The germline V gene has CDR1 MDHEN and CDR2 SYDVKM. Here the CDR3 DNA reads TGTGCCAGCAGTTCGGGTAACACTGAAGCTTTCTTT. This encodes CASSSGNTEAFF.

The chain links TRBV18 to TRBJ2-4; 9 bases fit TRBD1. This CDR3 spans 14 amino acids. Germline-derived CDR1 and CDR2 are KGHSH and LQKENI. Trimming at V came to 5 bases and at J to 8 bases, leaving 7 bases not matched to a gene. The CDR3 region has the DNA TGTGCCAGCTCAAAAGACAGGGGGATGGACATTCAGTACTTC. This codes for CASSKDRGMDIQYF.

The J gene is TRBJ2-1, the V gene TRBV6-5; 8 bases are a match to TRBD1. The CDR3 is 15 amino acids. The germline CDR1 and CDR2 sequences are MNHEY and SVGAGI. V was pared by 2 bases and J by 4 bases, with 4 bases of the junction left unmatched. CDR3 sequence: CASSYEGTGYNEQFF. CDR3 bases: TGTGCCAGCAGTTACGAAGGGACAGGTTACAATGAGCAGTTCTTC.

The chain uses TRBV19 and TRBJ1-1; 7 bases align to TRBD1. This CDR3 region has 17 residues. The V gene end was trimmed by 4 bases and the J gene end by 1 base; junction bases not matched to a gene: 12. Germline CDR1 LNHDA, CDR2 SQIVND (reference sequence). The CDR3 nucleotides read TGTGCCAGTAGTAGGAAATCCGGGACAGCCCCGAACACTGAAGCTTTCTTT. Translated, it gives CASSRKSGTAPNTEAFF.

As DNA, the CDR3 is TGTGCCAGCAGTGATAGGCAGGGGACCGAGCAGTACTTC. This sequence encodes CASSDRQGTEQYF. The chain combines TRBV6-5 with TRBJ2-7, with D perhaps matching TRBD1 (6 bases). The V end lost 5 bases, the J end lost 6 bases, and 14 bases lay between the germline ends. Germline loops: CDR1 MNHEY, CDR2 SVGAGI. The CDR3 consists of 13 residues.

The chain carries TRBV19 and TRBJ2-2, with 9 bases fitting TRBD1. In germline, CDR1 is LNHDA, CDR2 SQIVND (reference sequence). CDR3 length: 15 amino acids. V lost 5 bases, J lost 7 bases, and 8 bases stayed unmatched. CDR3 protein: CASSARQGGIGELFF. CDR3 DNA sequence: TGTGCCAGTAGTGCCAGACAGGGGGGAATCGGGGAGCTGTTTTTT.

This chain connects TRBV5-1 to TRBJ1-1, with D possibly being TRBD1 (5 bases). The germline V and J ends were trimmed by 3 bases and 5 bases, with 20 bases remaining between them. This CDR3 has 16 residues. Germline CDR1 SGHRS, CDR2 YFSETQ. The CDR3 DNA reads TGCGCCAGCAGCTCGACCCGACAGAGCGCTGGGACTGAAGCTTTCTTT. It yields the protein CASSSTRQSAGTEAFF.

Only a few counts were recorded for this clone. Here the CDR3 reads CASSQRDRGNTEAFF. For the CDR3, the DNA is TGTGCCAGCAGCCAGAGGGACAGGGGGAACACTGAAGCTTTCTTT. The chain employs TRBV4-2 and TRBJ1-1; 10 nucleotides align to TRBD1. The CDR3 loop spans 15 amino acids. V dropped 3 bases and J dropped 1; count of bases not matched to a gene: 2. Per germline, CDR1 LGHNA and CDR2 YNFKEQ.

This chain links TRBV5-1 with TRBJ1-4; D not certain. Germline loops: CDR1 SGHRS, CDR2 YFSETQ. CDR3 length: 14 amino acids. V was pared by 0 bases and J by 8 bases, with 11 bases between. The CDR3: CASSLAGVEEKLFF. The CDR3 nucleotides are TGCGCCAGCAGCTTGGCCGGGGTAGAAGAAAAACTGTTTTTT. Full variable domain (remainder filled in from reference TRBV5-1 and TRBJ1-4): KAGVTQTPRYLIKTRGQQVTLSCSPISGHRSVSWYQQTPGQGLQFLFEYFSETQRNKGNFPGRFSGRQFSNSRSEMNVSTLELGDSALYLCASSLAGVEEKLFFGSGTQLSVL.

The chain carries TRBV5-1 and TRBJ2-6, with 8 nucleotides matching TRBD1. The CDR3 has 17 amino acids. Germline-derived CDR1 and CDR2 are SGHRS and YFSETQ. The trim removed 4 bases at V and 3 bases at J, leaving 9 bases unmatched. CDR3 amino acids: CASSQSRGRDGANVLTF. The CDR3 DNA reads TGCGCCAGCAGCCAATCCAGGGGGCGGGATGGGGCCAACGTCCTGACTTTC.

The gene calls are TRBV19 and TRBJ2-1, with TRBD1 matching over 8 bases. Losses at the gene ends were 3 bases for V and 1 base for J; bases not matched to a gene: 2. The germline gives CDR1 LNHDA, CDR2 SQIVND (reference sequence). The CDR3 loop spans 15 amino acids. CDR3 loop: CASSITGGSYNEQFF. CDR3 nucleotide sequence: TGTGCCAGTAGTATTACAGGGGGATCCTACAATGAGCAGTTCTTC.

The chain recombines TRBV4-1 with TRBJ1-2, with no clear D. Germline loops: CDR1 MGHRA, CDR2 YSYEKL. This CDR3 contains 13 residues. Trimming cost V 3 bases and J 8 bases, with 13 bases left between them. The CDR3 DNA reads TGCGCCAGCAGCCACCCTCGAAGTGGGGGCTACACCTTC. Its protein is CASSHPRSGGYTF.